These 12 T cell receptor beta chains share one sample of origin, sequenced in a study of shared clonotypes between healthy human individuals. Naive CD8 cells comprised CD45RO-negative, CCR7-positively selected cells, excluding terminally differentiated effector memory CD45RA+ cells. Only in-frame clones appear in the TCRdb table, and some are missing; sequencing was by immunoSEQ multiplex PCR. The profile shows about 680,000 clones, approximately 90% of them singletons. Specimen: naive CD8+ T cells sorted from blood. These receptors were collected from a man between 25 and 39 years old in good health.

The V gene is TRBV2, the J gene TRBJ2-7; 10 bases line up with TRBD2. CDR3 length: 13 amino acids. The ends lost 6 bases at V and 1 base at J; junction bases unmatched: 0. The germline CDR1 and CDR2 sequences are SNHLY and FYNNEI. The CDR3 region is CASRTSGSYEQYF. CDR3 in DNA: TGTGCCAGCAGGACTAGCGGGTCCTACGAGCAGTACTTC.

The chain uses TRBV27 and TRBJ1-1; no firm D call. This CDR3 has 15 amino acids. CDR1 is MNHEY, CDR2 SMNVEV, per germline (reference sequence). V lost 1 base, J lost 1 base, and 10 bases lay in between. The CDR3 DNA follows: TGTGCCAGCAGTTTATACTCCATTACGAACACTGAAGCTTTCTTT. Translated: CASSLYSITNTEAFF.

The V call is TRBV9, the J call TRBJ2-1; no clear D. CDR1 and CDR2 from the germline V gene are SGDLS and YYNGEE. The CDR3 sequence is 11 residues long. V was shortened by 3 bases and J by 8 bases, with 6 bases between the two germline ends. In DNA, the CDR3 is TGTGCCAGCAGCGACAGTGATGAGCAGTTCTTC. It specifies CASSDSDEQFF.

This chain links TRBV6-1 with TRBJ2-7, with 7 positions matching TRBD1. The CDR3 is 13 residues long. V shed 7 bases and J 2 bases; nucleotides not matched to a gene: 5. CDR1 and CDR2 from the germline V gene are MNHNS and SASEGT. CDR3 in DNA: TGTGCCAGCACCCCGACAGGGACCTACGAGCAGTACTTC. Encoded protein: CASTPTGTYEQYF.

The CDR3 region is CASSLGPSGRGETQYF. The CDR3 nucleotides are TGTGCCAGCAGCTTAGGCCCTAGCGGGAGGGGAGAGACCCAGTACTTC. V usage is TRBV7-8 and J usage is TRBJ2-5; 12 nucleotides align to TRBD2. The trim removed 1 base at V and 4 bases at J, leaving 4 bases unmatched. The germline gives CDR1 SGHVS, CDR2 FQNEAQ. This CDR3 contains 16 residues.

This clone appeared once. This chain joins TRBV29-1 and TRBJ2-1; TRBD2 might be the D (5 bases). There are 14 residues in the CDR3. Germline-derived CDR1 and CDR2 are SQVTM and ANQGSEA. Trimming pared 4 bases from V and 4 bases from J, leaving 14 bases between. CDR3 sequence reads: CSVAGLNDYNEQFF. DNA of the CDR3: TGCAGCGTTGCCGGACTCAATGATTACAATGAGCAGTTCTTC.

The chain has TRBV6-6 and TRBJ2-7; D call uncertain. Trimming removed 0 bases from V and 5 bases from J, with 8 bases in between. The CDR3 runs 13 residues. In germline, CDR1 is MNHNY, CDR2 SVGAGI (reference sequence). CDR3 residues: CASSYSNLDEQYF. CDR3 sequence (DNA): TGTGCCAGCAGTTACTCGAATTTGGACGAGCAGTACTTC.

On this clone: Other DNA sequences in this sample translate to the same CDR3. CDR3 protein: CASSFGGSYEQYF. CDR3 DNA: TGTGCCAGCAGCTTCGGCGGCTCCTACGAGCAGTACTTC. The gene calls are TRBV28 and TRBJ2-7; no reliable D call. The CDR3 runs 13 residues. Per germline, CDR1 MDHEN and CDR2 SYDVKM. The germline V and J ends were trimmed by 6 bases and 0 bases, with 9 bases remaining between them.

V usage is TRBV5-1 and J usage is TRBJ2-3; possible D gene TRBD2, 5 bases. Looked up from germline, CDR1 is SGHRS and CDR2 is YFSETQ. V shed 0 bases and J shed 5 bases, with 13 bases lying between them. The CDR3 is made up of 15 amino acids. The CDR3 reads CASSLEVALGDTQYF. Written as DNA, the CDR3 is TGCGCCAGCAGCTTGGAAGTAGCGTTAGGAGATACGCAGTATTTT.

The gene calls are TRBV9 and TRBJ1-1, with D possibly matching TRBD1 (5 bases). Germline V gene data show CDR1 as SGDLS and CDR2 as YYNGEE. V was pared by 4 bases and J by 10 bases, with 11 bases between. This CDR3 contains 11 residues. The CDR3 DNA follows: TGTGCCAGCAGCCCTGGGACGGGAGCTTTCTTT. Its protein product is CASSPGTGAFF.

The chain links TRBV7-2 to TRBJ2-7; D possibly corresponds to TRBD2 (6 bases). There are 15 residues in the CDR3. Germline assignment: CDR1 SGHTA and CDR2 FQGNSA. Trimming took off 5 bases at V and 4 bases at J, with 18 bases between the two ends. In nucleotides, the CDR3 is TGTGCCAGCAGCCGACTTAGGGACTTCTATTACGAGCAGTACTTC. It encodes CASSRLRDFYYEQYF.

The rearrangement uses TRBV6-9 and TRBJ1-1, with D possibly being TRBD1 (5 bases). With 4 bases removed from V and 6 bases from J, the gap between germline ends came to 9 bases. CDR3 length: 12 residues. Germline V CDR1 and CDR2: MNHGY, SVAAGI. DNA for the CDR3: TGTGCCAGCAGTTCCGAGGGACCTGAAGCTTTCTTT. As protein: CASSSEGPEAFF.